This T cell receptor beta chain stems from a study of blood T cell repertoires in COVID-19. Study-level information: Samples of COVID-19 (acute and convalescent) were obtained from the United States, Italy and Spain. T cells, B-cell-depleted T cells, or PBMCs provided the cDNA or gDNA that served as material.

CDR1 is LNHDA, CDR2 SQIVND, per germline (reference sequence). The ends lost 11 bases at V and 1 base at J; junction bases unmatched: 3. The CDR3 is made up of 14 amino acids. Produced via immunoSEQ multiplex PCR; TCRdb's table is partial and in-frame only. The data show more than 30,000 clones, roughly 84% seen once. V and J are TRBV19 and TRBJ2-2; 11 bases line up with TRBD2. The TCR was taken from a man aged 60 to 69 with active COVID-19. The material sequenced was peripheral blood. CDR3 protein: CASGLAGNTGELFF. DNA for the CDR3: TGTGCCTCTGGACTAGCGGGGAACACCGGGGAGCTGTTTTTT.